A single TCR beta chain is shown here with its context. The antigen is not known. Following extraction, RNA underwent reverse transcription to cDNA, which served as the sequencing template. The repertoire was sequenced with immunoSEQ multiplex PCR; TCRdb's copy has only in-frame clones and lacks some. The repertoire includes around 290,000 clones, 58% of them detected once, and about 1.7% sits in the top ten. Treatment reported: oral pan-JAK inhibitor, 5-10 mg twice daily. Sorted out of PBMCs were CD4+ T cells and CD8+ T cells. These data originate in a study of CD8+ T cells in alopecia areata. At the level of the study: Twice daily, treated patients received 5 to 10 mg of oral tofacitinib. Findings and limits, study-wide: Patients displayed less clarity in TCR sharing than mice, a finding possibly related to HLA. The treated group had a single nonresponder, limiting CD8+ expansion-response conclusions.

This TCR derives from a human donor with alopecia areata. Sequencing was performed on CD4+ T cells sorted from blood, taken at week 24, from a patient treated with tofacitinib.

Written as DNA, the CDR3 is TGTGCCAGCAGTCTCCGTCGGGGGACCACCGGGGAGCTGTTTTTT. Protein: CASSLRRGTTGELFF. This chain joins TRBV2 and TRBJ2-2; D possibly corresponds to TRBD2 (6 bases). V dropped 5 bases and J dropped 4 bases, with 14 bases sitting between them. From germline, CDR1 is SNHLY and CDR2 FYNNEI. The CDR3 spans 15 residues.